Listed here are 32 T cell receptor beta chains from one sample, sequenced in a study of T cell repertoires in cytomegalovirus infection. Via MiXCR, TCRdb re-called the reads, giving one row per CDR3 protein. The sample has about a million distinct CDR3 sequences, less than 40% seen once. These receptors' antigens are unknown. Sequenced material: cultured CD8+ T cells from PBMCs, taken from culture after CMV antigen stimulation. Receptors were obtained from a human donor in good health (CMV status not recorded). Some clones in this sample may be carry-over from other donors' samples.

The chain combines TRBV7-6 with TRBJ1-3; D remains ambiguous. CDR1 is SGHVS, CDR2 FNYEAQ, per germline. V was clipped by 1 base and J by 0 bases, with 10 bases between them. The CDR3 consists of 16 residues. The CDR3 reads CASSLVEEYSGNTIYF. In DNA, the CDR3 is TGTGCCAGCAGCTTAGTGGAGGAGTACTCTGGAAACACCATATATTTT.

This clonotype was detected a few times. The gene calls are TRBV28 and TRBJ2-7, with D possibly being TRBD2 (6 bases). Germline-derived CDR1 and CDR2 are MDHEN and SYDVKM. The CDR3 runs 17 residues. Trimming left V 6 bases short and J 4 bases short, with 25 bases between. In nucleotides, the CDR3 is TGTGCCAGCAGCCATACATTATTGGAGGGGATTGAATACGAGCAGTACGTC. Protein sequence: CASSHTLLEGIEYEQYV.

The chain couples TRBV7-9 to TRBJ1-2, with unresolved D. CDR1 is SEHNR and CDR2 is FQNEAQ in the germline V gene (reference sequence). CDR3 size: 13 residues. V lost 1 base and J lost 6, with 9 bases in between. CDR3 nucleotide sequence: TGTGCCAGCAGCTTAGAGGGAGTGGATGGCTACACCTTC. This sequence encodes CASSLEGVDGYTF.

Concerning this clonotype itself: At one end the junction does not follow the germline gene, possibly because of a read error. This chain uses TRBV5-4 with TRBJ2-1, with 13 bases fitting TRBD2. Per germline, CDR1 SGHNT and CDR2 YYREEE (reference sequence). This CDR3 region has 17 residues. The CDR3 protein is CVSSLGLAGVSYNDQFF. The CDR3, as DNA: TGTGTCAGCAGCTTAGGACTAGCGGGGGTGAGCTACAATGATCAGTTCTTC.

This clonotype has only a few counts. The V call is TRBV4-3, the J call TRBJ1-5; the match to TRBD1 covers 7 bases. The CDR3 is 15 residues long. The germline gives CDR1 LGHNA, CDR2 YSLEER. The junction had 9 bases not matched to a gene; V was cut back by 4 bases and J by 6 bases. The CDR3 spells CASSPRQGPGQPQHF. CDR3 nucleotides: TGCGCCAGCAGCCCGCGACAGGGTCCGGGTCAGCCCCAGCATTTT.

Only a few counts were recorded for this clonotype. CDR3: CASRYKRQGWDNEQFF. The DNA for the CDR3 is TGTGCCAGCAGATATAAGAGACAGGGTTGGGACAATGAGCAGTTCTTC. The gene calls are TRBV6-5 and TRBJ2-1; 7 bases are shared with TRBD1. V was clipped by 6 bases and J by 5 bases; unmatched bases: 13. Germline loops: CDR1 MNHEY, CDR2 SVGAGI. This CDR3 has 16 amino acids.

This clonotype was detected many times. The chain uses TRBV20-1 and TRBJ2-1; D may be TRBD2 (7 bases). Between the trimmed V and J ends, which lost 3 bases and 0 bases, there was a span of 12 bases. Germline V gene data show CDR1 as DFQATT and CDR2 as SNEGSKA (reference sequence). This CDR3 contains 15 residues. DNA for the CDR3: TGCAGTGCTAGCTGGCGGGGGCTCTCCTACAATGAGCAGTTCTTC. Protein product: CSASWRGLSYNEQFF.

This chain links TRBV3-1 with TRBJ1-1; 8 nucleotides align to TRBD1. The germline V gene has CDR1 LGHDT and CDR2 YNNKEL (reference sequence). The CDR3 extends over 17 amino acids. J was trimmed by 5 bases and V by 6 bases; bases with no gene match: 17. This chain's CDR3 is CASRKAFQGAQKTEAFF. CDR3 nucleotides: TGTGCCAGCAGGAAAGCATTCCAGGGGGCCCAGAAGACTGAAGCTTTCTTT.

This clonotype turned up a few times. The chain combines TRBV2 with TRBJ1-1; D ambiguous. The CDR3 has 15 residues. Germline CDR1 and CDR2: SNHLY and FYNNEI. With 0 bases removed from V and 3 bases from J, the gap between germline ends came to 11 bases. CDR3 region: CASSEAAIVDTEAFF. CDR3 sequence (DNA): TGTGCCAGCAGTGAAGCGGCGATAGTGGACACTGAAGCTTTCTTT.

This clonotype has just a few counts. The chain couples TRBV7-4 to TRBJ1-6; D may be TRBD1 (5 bases). In germline, CDR1 is SGHVT, CDR2 SQSDAQ. Trimming took off 8 bases at V and 10 bases at J, with 15 bases between the two ends. CDR3 length equals 13 residues. CDR3 loop: CASGAGIRSPLHF. Written as DNA, the CDR3 is TGTGCCAGCGGGGCGGGAATACGGTCACCCCTCCACTTT.

The rearrangement links TRBV6-2 or TRBV6-3 to TRBJ2-2; a weak D match, TRBD1 (7 bases). Germline CDR1 is MNHEY and CDR2 is SVGEGT. Trimming pared 0 bases from V and 6 bases from J, leaving 20 bases between. The CDR3 has 18 amino acids. The CDR3 region has the DNA TGTGCCAGCAGTTACTCCCCTCCTGACAGGGAGGTGGCCGGGGAGCTGTTTTTT. As protein: CASSYSPPDREVAGELFF.

This chain joins TRBV11-2 and TRBJ1-6; possible D gene TRBD1, 5 bases. The CDR3 spans 17 residues. Looked up from germline, CDR1 is SGHAT and CDR2 is FQNNGV. Trimming took off 5 bases at V and 7 bases at J, with 21 bases between the two ends. CDR3 protein: CASSPTSRQGRNSPLHF. The DNA of the CDR3 is TGTGCCAGCAGCCCAACATCGCGGCAGGGAAGGAATTCACCCCTCCACTTT.

The sample holds many counts of this clonotype. The chain recombines TRBV7-2 with TRBJ2-2, with 13 bases identical to TRBD2. Unmatched junction bases numbered 8, after V lost 9 bases and J lost 4 bases. This CDR3 has 16 amino acids. The germline V gene has CDR1 SGHTA and CDR2 FQGNSA. CDR3 bases: TGTGCCAGTAGTCTAGGACTAGCGGGGGCCACCGGGGAGCTGTTTTTT. This gives the protein CASSLGLAGATGELFF.

This clonotype was detected many times. This chain connects TRBV7-2 to TRBJ1-1; TRBD1 aligns across 10 bases. V lost 5 bases, J lost 10 bases, and 10 bases stayed unmatched. CDR1 and CDR2 from the germline V gene are SGHTA and FQGNSA. The CDR3 consists of 14 residues. CDR3 sequence: CASSIGTGVLGAFF. DNA for the CDR3: TGTGCCAGCAGCATCGGGACAGGGGTTTTAGGAGCTTTCTTT.

V usage is TRBV12-3 or TRBV12-4 and J usage is TRBJ2-7; D is undetermined. Trimming pared 1 base from V and 0 bases from J, leaving 10 bases between. The CDR3 is 15 amino acids. Here the CDR3 reads CASSLVSGSSYEQYF. The CDR3 nucleotides read TGTGCCAGCAGTTTAGTTTCCGGTAGCTCCTACGAGCAGTACTTC.

The V call is TRBV18, the J call TRBJ1-1; D unresolved. In germline, CDR1 is KGHSH, CDR2 LQKENI. V shed 3 bases and J shed 7 bases, with 9 bases lying between them. This CDR3 spans 12 amino acids. CDR3 sequence reads: CASSPRGSEAFF. The CDR3 DNA follows: TGTGCCAGCTCACCTCGCGGGAGTGAAGCTTTCTTT.

This clonotype was detected many times. The chain carries TRBV12-3 or TRBV12-4 and TRBJ2-2; no clear D. Trimming removed 8 bases at V and 7 bases at J, with 11 bases between. The CDR3 covers 12 residues. This CDR3 reads CASSRARGELFF. DNA for the CDR3: TGTGCCAGCTCTAGGGCGCGCGGGGAGCTGTTTTTT.

This clonotype was recorded a few times. The rearrangement uses TRBV4-2 and TRBJ1-2; 7 nucleotides align to TRBD1. Unmatched junction bases numbered 5, after V lost 0 bases and J lost 1 base. CDR1 is LGHNA, CDR2 YNFKEQ, per germline. This CDR3 comprises 16 residues. CDR3 loop: CASSQEGGQINYGYTF. DNA for the CDR3: TGTGCCAGCAGCCAAGAGGGGGGACAGATTAACTATGGCTACACCTTC.

This clonotype turned up a few times. V usage is TRBV10-3 and J usage is TRBJ2-6, with 12 bases identical to TRBD1. Germline trimming cut 9 bases from V and 2 bases from J; bases unmatched to any gene: 11. The CDR3 is made up of 18 amino acids. The germline CDR1 and CDR2 sequences are ENHRY and SYGVKD. CDR3 DNA: TGTGCCATACTTACTCCGGGACAGGGGGCGCCTGGGGCCAACGTCCTGACTTTC. Residues: CAILTPGQGAPGANVLTF.

This clonotype was counted many times. The chain carries TRBV10-3 and TRBJ1-1, with D possibly being TRBD1 (5 bases). The ends were cut back, 0 bases at V and 3 bases at J, with 17 bases in the middle. The CDR3 runs to 17 residues. The germline V gene encodes CDR1 ENHRY and CDR2 SYGVKD. CDR3 protein: CAISESIWRGEDTEAFF. The CDR3, as DNA: TGTGCCATCAGTGAGTCGATTTGGAGAGGGGAGGACACTGAAGCTTTCTTT.

For this clonotype: One end of the junction varies from germline; a read error may be responsible. V usage is TRBV19 and J usage is TRBJ2-1; D tentatively fits TRBD1 or TRBD2 (6 bases each). The germline V gene encodes CDR1 LNHDA and CDR2 SQIVND (reference sequence). The CDR3 runs to 14 residues. CDR3 coding DNA: TGTACCAGTACAAGGGGGGCTCAGGGGAATGAGCAGTTCTTC. The encoded protein is CTSTRGAQGNEQFF. The complete variable domain, with remaining parts taken from reference TRBV19 and TRBJ2-1, reads DGGITQSPKYLFRKEGQNVTLSCEQNLNHDAMYWYRQDPGQGLRLIYYSQIVNDFQKGDIAEGYSVSREKKESFPLTVTSAQKNPTAFYLCTSTRGAQGNEQFFGPGTRLTVL.

This clonotype has a handful of counts. This CDR3 is CATSDGGGGYNEQFF. The DNA for the CDR3 is TGTGCCACCAGTGATGGCGGGGGGGGCTACAATGAGCAGTTCTTC. The chain joins TRBV24-1 to TRBJ2-1, with 9 bases identical to TRBD2. Per the germline V gene, CDR1 is KGHDR and CDR2 is SFDVKD. The length of the CDR3 is 15 residues. V lost 3 bases, J lost 3 bases, and 2 bases stayed unmatched.

The chain carries TRBV14 and TRBJ2-1; weak D call: TRBD2 (5 bases). The germline CDR1 and CDR2 sequences are SGHDN and FVKESK. This CDR3 has 14 amino acids. Trimming removed 3 bases at V and 3 bases at J, with 9 bases between. The CDR3 nucleotides are TGTGCCAGCAGCCATCCCGGACTCTACAATGAGCAGTTCTTC. Encoded protein: CASSHPGLYNEQFF.

This clonotype was found many times. The junction and the germline gene differ at one end; a read error may be behind it. The chain couples TRBV27 to TRBJ2-1, with TRBD1 as a possible D gene (5 bases). Germline V gene sequence: CDR1 MNHEY, CDR2 SMNVEV (reference sequence). The CDR3 is made up of 13 amino acids. CDR3 sequence (DNA): TGTGCTAGCAGCTTATCAGGGAACAATGAGCAGTTCTTC. As protein: CASSLSGNNEQFF.

This clonotype was seen only a few times. The final CDR3 position lacks the conserved phenylalanine or tryptophan, pointing to a likely read error. The DNA is omitted, as the CDR3 cannot be located on it reliably, and the CDR3 follows TCRdb's listing. This CDR3 is CASSSRDTRFV. The V gene is TRBV7-9, the J gene TRBJ1-1; the table gives TRBD1 as D, unverified against the DNA. Germline values: CDR1 SEHNR, CDR2 FQNEAQ (reference sequence). The CDR3 sequence runs 11 residues, both termini included.

J is TRBJ1-2 and V is TRBV20-1, with D perhaps TRBD1 (5 bases). Germline lookup yields CDR1 DFQATT and CDR2 SNEGSKA (reference sequence). The CDR3 runs 13 residues. V lost 5 bases to trimming and J lost 4 bases, with 14 bases between them. This chain's CDR3 is CSAAGAGSYGYTF. The CDR3 bases are TGCAGTGCTGCCGGGGCGGGGAGCTATGGCTACACCTTC.

This chain connects TRBV15 to TRBJ2-1; a possible D gene is TRBD1 (6 bases). CDR3 size: 12 residues. The V and J ends lost 3 bases and 12 bases respectively, with 12 bases between them. Per germline, CDR1 LNHNV and CDR2 YYDKDF (reference sequence). The CDR3 reads CATSRLGQLQFF. The DNA for the CDR3 is TGTGCCACCAGCAGGTTAGGACAGCTGCAGTTCTTC.

The chain has TRBV27 and TRBJ2-1; 7 bases match TRBD2. The ends lost 3 bases at V and 3 bases at J; junction bases unmatched: 11. Germline loops: CDR1 MNHEY, CDR2 SMNVEV (reference sequence). The CDR3 length is 17 residues. CDR3 bases: TGTGCCAGCAGTTTGATTGGGGGGGGGATCTTCTACAATGAGCAGTTCTTC. Translating it yields CASSLIGGGIFYNEQFF.

This clonotype was recorded once. One junction end disagrees with the germline gene, perhaps due to a read error. The rearrangement links TRBV5-6 to TRBJ2-7; D is unclear. CDR3 length: 13 amino acids. Germline V lookup: CDR1 SGHDT, CDR2 YYEEEE. For the CDR3, the DNA is TGTGCCAGCAGCTTGGGAGCCTCCTACGAGCATTACTTC. Residues: CASSLGASYEHYF.

The chain carries TRBV28 and TRBJ1-1; 7 bases map to TRBD1. Germline trimming cut 4 bases from V and 5 bases from J; bases unmatched to any gene: 10. The CDR3 is 15 residues long. CDR1 MDHEN and CDR2 SYDVKM come from the germline V gene. The CDR3 nucleotides read TGTGCCAGCAGTTCACGGACAGGAGGAGCTACTGAAGCTTTCTTT. Its translation: CASSSRTGGATEAFF. The full variable domain, rest sourced from reference TRBV28 and TRBJ1-1, is DVKVTQSSRYLVKRTGEKVFLECVQDMDHENMFWYRQDPGLGLRLIYFSYDVKMKEKGDIPEGYSVSREKKERFSLILESASTNQTSMYLCASSSRTGGATEAFFGQGTRLTVV.

Comment on this clonotype: The junction departs from germline at one end; a sequencing error may be responsible. V usage is TRBV19 and J usage is TRBJ2-1; 7 nucleotides align to TRBD1. Germline V gives CDR1 LNHDA, CDR2 SQIVND (reference sequence). This CDR3 has 16 amino acids. In DNA form, the CDR3 reads TGTGCCAGTAGGATAACAGGGGAGAGCTCCTGCAATGAGCAGTTCTTC. It codes for CASRITGESSCNEQFF.

The chain employs TRBV27 and TRBJ1-4; possible D gene TRBD1, 5 bases. CDR1 and CDR2 from the germline V gene are MNHEY and SMNVEV (reference sequence). This CDR3 has 15 amino acids. V was cut by 3 bases and J by 3 bases, with 11 bases left in between. The CDR3 region has the DNA TGTGCCAGCAGTTTTAGGGGCAGGCCTAATGAAAAACTGTTTTTT. It specifies CASSFRGRPNEKLFF.